The 4 T cell receptor beta chains given below trace back to one sample, sequenced in a study of patients and donors after allogeneic stem cell transplantation. TCRdb itself ran the RT-PCR reads through MiXCR, one entry per CDR3 protein. The top ten clones hold roughly 6% of a sample with 920,000 or so distinct CDR3 sequences, over 15% of them seen once. Material: blood, either unsorted or a sorted T cell fraction (not recorded which). These receptors all come from a human donor who was either an allogeneic HSCT recipient or a stem cell or donor lymphocyte infusion donor (not recorded which). It is not recorded whose cells these are; they may come from a transplant donor.

This clonotype has more than one count but fewer than ten. The V and J genes are TRBV29-1 and TRBJ2-3; 8 bases map to TRBD2. Germline V gene lookup returns CDR1 SQVTM and CDR2 ANQGSEA. With 0 bases clipped from V and 6 bases from J, the junction kept 14 bases outside the gene matches. The CDR3 is 17 residues long. CDR3 protein: CSVEEPKPGLELDTQYF. The CDR3 DNA reads TGCAGCGTTGAAGAACCGAAACCGGGACTAGAATTGGATACGCAGTATTTT.

This clonotype has a handful of counts. CDR3 amino acids: CASSLYQGKTQYF. CDR3 coding DNA: TGTGCCAGCAGTTTGTACCAGGGAAAGACCCAGTACTTC. The rearrangement uses TRBV27 and TRBJ2-5; possible D gene TRBD1, 5 bases. Germline assignment: CDR1 MNHEY and CDR2 SMNVEV (reference sequence). Trimming shortened V by 3 bases and J by 6 bases, and 11 bases separated the two germline ends. This CDR3 contains 13 residues.

This rearrangement joins TRBV4-1 to TRBJ2-2, with D maybe TRBD1 (6 bases). The CDR3 is made up of 14 amino acids. V was shortened by 5 bases and J by 6 bases, with 13 bases between the two germline ends. Germline loops: CDR1 MGHRA, CDR2 YSYEKL. The CDR3 spells CASSYNRDAGELFF. CDR3 sequence (DNA): TGCGCCAGCAGCTACAACAGGGATGCCGGGGAGCTGTTTTTT.

This clonotype appeared a few times. This chain uses TRBV12-3 or TRBV12-4 with TRBJ2-1; D not resolved. Trimming removed 3 bases at V and 0 bases at J, with 9 bases between. The CDR3 consists of 15 residues. As DNA, the CDR3 is TGTGCCAGCAGTTTTGCAAGAAGCTCCTACAATGAGCAGTTCTTC. Translation gives CASSFARSSYNEQFF.